These 11 T cell receptor beta chains were all obtained from the same sample, sequenced in a study of PD-L1 blockade in urothelial cancer. Measured with immunoSEQ multiplex PCR; TCRdb has only the in-frame clones, and not every one. The sample has around 48,000 clones, around 87% seen once. Time point defined: peripheral blood 6 weeks after treatment start. The specimen comprised PBMCs, sampled around atezolizumab (anti-PD-L1) treatment. Receptors were obtained from a man in his fifties or sixties with urothelial cancer.

This clone has only one observation. This chain connects TRBV5-4 to TRBJ1-1; D remains ambiguous. Trimming stripped 0 bases from V and 0 bases from J, with 9 bases between. The CDR3 sequence is 15 residues long. CDR1 is SGHNT, CDR2 YYREEE, per germline (reference sequence). The CDR3 spells CASSLGGGLNTEAFF. In DNA form, the CDR3 reads TGTGCCAGCAGCTTGGGGGGAGGATTGAACACTGAAGCTTTCTTT. The full variable domain, completed using reference TRBV5-4 and TRBJ1-1, is ETGVTQSPTHLIKTRGQQVTLRCSSQSGHNTVSWYQQALGQGPQFIFQYYREEENGRGNFPPRFSGLQFPNYSSELNVNALELDDSALYLCASSLGGGLNTEAFFGQGTRLTVV.

The chain uses TRBV12-5 and TRBJ1-4; D might be TRBD1 (5 bases). Germline CDR1 and CDR2: LGHNT and FRNRAP. CDR3 length: 16 amino acids. V was pared by 5 bases and J by 0 bases, with 13 bases between. The CDR3 DNA sequence: TGTGCTAGTGGTCGCTCAGGGTACGCAACTAATGAAAAACTGTTTTTT. This translates into CASGRSGYATNEKLFF.

This clone was detected once. The J gene is TRBJ1-3, the V gene TRBV6-6; 9 bases match TRBD1. The CDR3 spans 15 residues. The germline V gene encodes CDR1 MNHNY and CDR2 SVGAGI (reference sequence). V lost 2 bases, J lost 6 bases, and 5 bases stayed unmatched. The CDR3 DNA sequence: TGTGCCAGCAGTTACGGGACAGGGAAGGAAAACACCATATATTTT. It yields the protein CASSYGTGKENTIYF.

The chain has TRBV27 and TRBJ1-1; no reliable D call. The V gene's germline CDR1 is MNHEY and CDR2 SMNVEV (reference sequence). Trimming shortened V by 6 bases and J by 5 bases, and 13 bases separated the two germline ends. This CDR3 is built from 13 residues. CDR3 residues: CASSRDGRTEAFF. CDR3 in DNA: TGTGCCAGCAGCCGTGATGGGAGAACTGAAGCTTTCTTT.

This sequence joins TRBV2 and TRBJ2-6; the D gene is possibly TRBD1 (5 bases). The CDR3 totals 18 residues. Looked up from germline, CDR1 is SNHLY and CDR2 is FYNNEI. V was trimmed by 4 bases and J by 0 bases, leaving 16 bases between them. CDR3 coding DNA: TGTGCCAGCAGTGTCGCGACAGTAATCAGCTCTGGGGCCAACGTCCTGACTTTC. Amino acids: CASSVATVISSGANVLTF.

The rearrangement uses TRBV6-5 and TRBJ2-3; D call uncertain. This CDR3 has 14 residues. V gave up 6 bases and J gave up 1 base, with 11 bases separating them. CDR1 is MNHEY, CDR2 SVGAGI, per germline. The CDR3 region is CASSLTRGTDTQYF. The CDR3, as DNA: TGTGCCAGCAGCCTCACCCGGGGCACAGATACGCAGTATTTT.

The DNA for the CDR3 is TGTGCCAGCAGTGAAACGGTCAGGGCGCGGGGAAACACTGAAGCTTTCTTT. Protein sequence: CASSETVRARGNTEAFF. The gene calls are TRBV6-1 and TRBJ1-1; D possibly corresponds to TRBD1 (5 bases). Trimming removed 2 bases from V and 2 bases from J, with 18 bases in between. The CDR3 totals 17 residues. Per germline, CDR1 MNHNS and CDR2 SASEGT.

This chain joins TRBV19 and TRBJ1-3; D call uncertain. Trimming left V 6 bases short and J 1 base short, with 10 bases between. The germline CDR1 and CDR2 sequences are LNHDA and SQIVND (reference sequence). CDR3 length equals 14 residues. The CDR3 DNA reads TGTGCCAGTAGGATACCCGGGTCTGGAAACACCATATATTTT. Translation gives CASRIPGSGNTIYF.

The CDR3 sequence: CASSFRRGQAYEGQYF. Here the CDR3 DNA reads TGTGCCAGCAGTTTTCGGAGGGGACAGGCCTACGAAGGGCAGTACTTC. This chain links TRBV6-5 with TRBJ2-7; TRBD1 aligns across 8 bases. The CDR3 has 16 residues. The germline CDR1 and CDR2 sequences are MNHEY and SVGAGI. J lost 9 bases, V lost 4 bases, and 17 bases had no gene match.

In its sample, this clone was seen a few times. This chain links TRBV7-9 with TRBJ2-7; 8 bases are a match to TRBD1. V lost 3 bases and J lost 5; bases outside the gene matches: 3. CDR1 and CDR2 (germline): SEHNR, FQNEAQ (reference sequence). The CDR3 consists of 13 residues. CDR3 amino acids: CASSLLDRDEQYF. Written as DNA, the CDR3 is TGTGCCAGCAGCTTGTTGGACAGGGACGAGCAGTACTTC.

The chain couples TRBV4-3 to TRBJ2-7; the D gene is possibly TRBD2 (5 bases). CDR3 length equals 15 residues. The V and J ends lost 1 base and 3 bases respectively, with 13 bases between them. In germline, CDR1 is LGHNA, CDR2 YSLEER. The CDR3 protein is CASSQVRGSLYEQYF. The CDR3 DNA reads as TGCGCCAGCAGCCAAGTCCGGGGTTCCCTCTACGAGCAGTACTTC.